Following are 30 T cell receptor beta chains from one sample sequenced in a study of blood T cell repertoires in COVID-19. Produced via immunoSEQ multiplex PCR; TCRdb's table is partial and in-frame only. The table includes 66,000 or so clones, 85% to 90% detected once. The specimen was peripheral blood. All receptors come from a man aged 50-59 years with active COVID-19.

V and J are TRBV28 and TRBJ2-7, with 9 bases identical to TRBD1. V trimming: 5 bases; J trimming: 8 bases; junction bases outside the gene matches: 4. CDR1 and CDR2 from the germline V gene are MDHEN and SYDVKM. The CDR3 is made up of 12 amino acids. The CDR3 coding sequence is TGTGCCAGCAGTCTTGGGACAGGGAAGCAGTACTTC. Translated, it gives CASSLGTGKQYF.

This clone was detected a few times. This chain connects TRBV19 to TRBJ1-6, with a possible D match to TRBD1 (5 bases). The germline V and J ends were trimmed by 10 bases and 4 bases, with 20 bases remaining between them. The germline V gene has CDR1 LNHDA and CDR2 SQIVND (reference sequence). This CDR3 has 16 residues. For the CDR3, the DNA is TGTGCCACCTCTCAATACGGGGGGGATTATAATTCACCCCTCCACTTT. Translated, it gives CATSQYGGDYNSPLHF.

This clone occurred once. The CDR3 spells CASSLVGRGNTGELFF. The DNA for the CDR3 is TGCGCCAGCAGCTTGGTAGGCAGGGGGAACACCGGGGAGCTGTTTTTT. The genes are TRBV5-1 and TRBJ2-2; tentatively, D is TRBD1 (6 bases). CDR3 length: 16 residues. Between the trimmed V and J ends, which lost 0 bases and 1 base, there was a span of 10 bases. In germline, CDR1 is SGHRS, CDR2 YFSETQ.

The chain has TRBV4-2 and TRBJ2-7; 9 bases agree with TRBD2. CDR1 is LGHNA and CDR2 is YNFKEQ in the germline V gene. The CDR3 is 15 residues long. Germline trimming cut 3 bases from V and 2 bases from J; bases unmatched to any gene: 5. CDR3 DNA: TGTGCCAGCAGCCAGGGTCCTAGCGGGGCCTACGAGCAGTACTTC. Translated: CASSQGPSGAYEQYF.

The chain employs TRBV28 and TRBJ2-1; 7 nucleotides align to TRBD2. From germline, CDR1 is MDHEN and CDR2 SYDVKM. The CDR3 spans 15 residues. Germline trimming cut 5 bases from V and 5 bases from J; bases unmatched to any gene: 9. The CDR3, as DNA: TGTGCCAGCAGTCCCGGCGGGAGCCGCGACAATGAGCAGTTCTTC. Its translation: CASSPGGSRDNEQFF.

The chain is built from TRBV19 and TRBJ2-1; 9 nucleotides agree with TRBD1. The CDR3 extends over 14 amino acids. With 7 bases clipped from V and 5 bases from J, the junction kept 6 bases outside the gene matches. CDR1 and CDR2 from the germline V gene are LNHDA and SQIVND (reference sequence). CDR3 in amino acids: CASTDRGWNNEQFF. CDR3 sequence (DNA): TGTGCCAGTACCGACAGGGGGTGGAACAATGAGCAGTTCTTC. The full variable domain, rest sourced from reference TRBV19 and TRBJ2-1, is DGGITQSPKYLFRKEGQNVTLSCEQNLNHDAMYWYRQDPGQGLRLIYYSQIVNDFQKGDIAEGYSVSREKKESFPLTVTSAQKNPTAFYLCASTDRGWNNEQFFGPGTRLTVL.

The chain couples TRBV2 to TRBJ1-1; D is unresolved. Trimming removed 10 bases at V and 1 base at J, with 7 bases between. CDR1 is SNHLY, CDR2 FYNNEI, per germline. This CDR3 comprises 11 residues. The CDR3 here is CATEGNTEAFF. The CDR3 region has the DNA TGTGCCACAGAGGGGAACACTGAAGCTTTCTTT.

The chain couples TRBV27 to TRBJ2-6; D unclear. Germline V gene lookup returns CDR1 MNHEY and CDR2 SMNVEV (reference sequence). V was trimmed by 4 bases and J by 2 bases, leaving 9 bases between them. This CDR3 contains 15 residues. In DNA, the CDR3 is TGTGCCAGCAGTTCCCGGTTCCCTGGGGCCAACGTCCTGACTTTC. It encodes CASSSRFPGANVLTF.

This clone was counted a few times. This chain connects TRBV3-1 (or the pseudogene TRBV3-2) to TRBJ2-2, with 11 bases identical to TRBD1. CDR1 and CDR2 from the germline V gene are LGHDT and YNNKEL (reference sequence). With 6 bases clipped from V and 5 bases from J, the junction kept 5 bases outside the gene matches. The CDR3 sequence is 15 residues long. The CDR3 nucleotides read TGTGCCAGCAGATCTAGGGACAGGGGGACCGGGGAGCTGTTTTTT. Its protein product is CASRSRDRGTGELFF.

This clone was recorded a few times. The sample holds other DNA sequences that translate to the same CDR3. The CDR3 DNA is TGTGCCAGCAGCTTAGAGCAGAACACTGAAGCTTTCTTT. Protein sequence: CASSLEQNTEAFF. The chain employs TRBV7-6 and TRBJ1-1; D unresolved. This CDR3 comprises 13 residues. The germline CDR1 and CDR2 sequences are SGHVS and FNYEAQ. V was clipped by 1 base and J by 1 base, with 4 bases between them.

V is TRBV11-2 and J is TRBJ2-1; D ambiguous. In germline, CDR1 is SGHAT, CDR2 FQNNGV. This CDR3 has 13 amino acids. Deletions cut 1 base from V and 9 bases from J, with 10 bases between. CDR3 DNA: TGTGCCAGCAGCTTAGTCCCGGGTATTGAGCAGTTCTTC. It encodes CASSLVPGIEQFF. Complete variable domain (other parts from reference TRBV11-2 and TRBJ2-1): EAGVAQSPRYKIIEKRQSVAFWCNPISGHATLYWYQQILGQGPKLLIQFQNNGVVDDSQLPKDRFSAERLKGVDSTLKIQPAKLEDSAVYLCASSLVPGIEQFFGPGTRLTVL.

The chain joins TRBV6-5 to TRBJ1-5; possible D gene TRBD1, 5 bases. The CDR3 is 14 residues long. Trimming left V 2 bases short and J 2 bases short, with 7 bases between. Germline V gene lookup returns CDR1 MNHEY and CDR2 SVGAGI. The CDR3, as DNA: TGTGCCAGCAGTTACGGGGCAGGCAATCAGCCCCAGCATTTT. Protein sequence: CASSYGAGNQPQHF.

The chain couples TRBV11-2 to TRBJ2-1; D not resolved. The CDR3 is 16 amino acids. From germline, CDR1 is SGHAT and CDR2 FQNNGV. Deletions cut 5 bases from V and 0 bases from J, with 14 bases between. CDR3 DNA: TGTGCCAGCAGCCCCCTACGGAGCAGCTCCTACAATGAGCAGTTCTTC. Its translation is CASSPLRSSSYNEQFF. Full variable domain (outside the CDR3, taken from reference TRBV11-2 and TRBJ2-1): EAGVAQSPRYKIIEKRQSVAFWCNPISGHATLYWYQQILGQGPKLLIQFQNNGVVDDSQLPKDRFSAERLKGVDSTLKIQPAKLEDSAVYLCASSPLRSSSYNEQFFGPGTRLTVL.

V is TRBV7-2 and J is TRBJ1-1; maybe TRBD1 (5 bases). The germline V gene encodes CDR1 SGHTA and CDR2 FQGNSA. This CDR3 contains 13 residues. The V gene lost 4 bases and the J gene lost 3 bases, with 9 bases spanning the gap. The CDR3 here is CASSWTRDTEAFF. CDR3 in DNA: TGTGCCAGCAGCTGGACAAGGGACACTGAAGCTTTCTTT.

The V call is TRBV3-1 (or the pseudogene TRBV3-2), the J call TRBJ1-5; D is uncertain. Germline CDR1 and CDR2: LGHDT and YNNKEL (reference sequence). V lost 3 bases to trimming and J lost 3 bases, with 6 bases between them. The CDR3 totals 13 residues. CDR3 loop: CASSHGDNQPQHF. The CDR3 bases are TGTGCCAGCAGCCACGGTGACAATCAGCCCCAGCATTTT.

The chain is built from TRBV9 and TRBJ2-3; 9 bases line up with TRBD1. V was clipped by 0 bases and J by 3 bases; unmatched bases: 5. The CDR3 sequence is 16 residues long. CDR1 and CDR2 from the germline V gene are SGDLS and YYNGEE. The CDR3 DNA reads as TGTGCCAGCAGCGTAGGGACAGGGGAGGCGACAGATACGCAGTATTTT. Translation: CASSVGTGEATDTQYF.

The V gene is TRBV7-2, the J gene TRBJ2-6; D perhaps matches TRBD1 (6 bases). V lost 1 base and J lost 4, with 17 bases in between. The V gene's germline CDR1 is SGHTA and CDR2 FQGNSA. The CDR3 consists of 18 residues. CDR3 coding DNA: TGTGCCAGCAGCTTAGTGGCAGGGGCCTTACCCGGGGCCAACGTCCTGACTTTC. It translates to CASSLVAGALPGANVLTF.

This chain links TRBV3-1 (or the pseudogene TRBV3-2) with TRBJ1-1, with no clear D. V was cut by 1 base and J by 0 bases, with 9 bases left in between. CDR3 length equals 15 residues. In germline, CDR1 is LGHDT, CDR2 YNNKEL (reference sequence). CDR3 residues: CASSQGGSLNTEAFF. The CDR3 bases are TGTGCCAGCAGCCAAGGCGGGTCACTGAACACTGAAGCTTTCTTT.

This rearrangement joins TRBV18 to TRBJ2-7, with D possibly matching TRBD2 (5 bases). Germline-derived CDR1 and CDR2 are KGHSH and LQKENI. CDR3 length: 14 amino acids. Trimming cost V 0 bases and J 0 bases, with 6 bases left between them. The CDR3 is CASSPPGSSYEQYF. CDR3 DNA sequence: TGTGCCAGCTCACCACCAGGGAGCTCCTACGAGCAGTACTTC.

This chain connects TRBV6-5 to TRBJ2-1; no clear D gene. The V end lost 6 bases, the J end lost 0 bases, and 9 bases lay between the germline ends. This CDR3 contains 14 residues. Looked up from germline, CDR1 is MNHEY and CDR2 is SVGAGI. CDR3 sequence (DNA): TGTGCCAGCAGCCTACTTAGCTCCTACAATGAGCAGTTCTTC. As protein: CASSLLSSYNEQFF.

The chain combines TRBV10-3 with TRBJ2-3; 7 bases fit TRBD1. The ends lost 4 bases at V and 5 bases at J; junction bases unmatched: 6. The CDR3 runs 14 residues. Germline loops: CDR1 ENHRY, CDR2 SYGVKD. CDR3: CAISGGRGRDTQYF. The CDR3 nucleotides read TGTGCCATCAGTGGTGGCAGGGGGAGAGATACGCAGTATTTT.

This clone appeared a few times. This sequence joins TRBV7-2 and TRBJ1-1; D might be TRBD1 (5 bases). The CDR3 is made up of 15 amino acids. CDR1 and CDR2 (germline): SGHTA, FQGNSA. The V end lost 4 bases, the J end lost 4 bases, and 16 bases lay between the germline ends. This CDR3 reads CASSSHGGVSTEAFF. The CDR3, as DNA: TGTGCCAGCAGCTCCCACGGGGGAGTGAGCACTGAAGCTTTCTTT.

This clone was detected a few times. The rearrangement joins TRBV7-9 to TRBJ2-7, with D possibly matching TRBD2 (5 bases). In germline, CDR1 is SEHNR, CDR2 FQNEAQ (reference sequence). This CDR3 is built from 11 residues. Trimming shortened V by 3 bases and J by 7 bases, and 7 bases separated the two germline ends. CDR3 sequence reads: CASSFPGEQYF. The CDR3 DNA follows: TGTGCCAGCAGCTTTCCGGGGGAGCAGTACTTC. Variable domain in full (rest from reference TRBV7-9 and TRBJ2-7): DTGVSQNPRHKITKRGQNVTFRCDPISEHNRLYWYRQTLGQGPEFLTYFQNEAQLEKSRLLSDRFSAERPKGSFSTLEIQRTEQGDSAMYLCASSFPGEQYFGPGTRLTVT.

The chain joins TRBV11-3 to TRBJ1-2; 9 nucleotides agree with TRBD1. Germline V CDR1 and CDR2: SGHNT, YENEEA. The CDR3 is 14 amino acids. V lost 4 bases, J lost 8 bases, and 8 bases stayed unmatched. The DNA of the CDR3 is TGTGCCAGCAGCTACAGCGGGGACAGGGCCGGCTACACCTTC. Protein product: CASSYSGDRAGYTF.

The table lists this clone with a count of one. The chain links TRBV3-1 (or the pseudogene TRBV3-2) to TRBJ2-1; D may be TRBD2 (6 bases). In germline, CDR1 is LGHDT, CDR2 YNNKEL (reference sequence). V was pared by 0 bases and J by 6 bases, with 9 bases between. This CDR3 is 14 amino acids long. The CDR3 here is CASSQERRVNEQFF. CDR3 nucleotide sequence: TGTGCCAGCAGCCAAGAAAGGAGGGTCAATGAGCAGTTCTTC.

V usage is TRBV20-1 and J usage is TRBJ2-7; no clear D gene. Per germline, CDR1 DFQATT and CDR2 SNEGSKA (reference sequence). This CDR3 has 11 residues. Deletions cut 4 bases from V and 1 base from J, with 5 bases between. The CDR3 is CSAIQSYEQYF. The DNA for the CDR3 is TGCAGTGCTATCCAGTCCTACGAGCAGTACTTC.

This chain uses TRBV19 with TRBJ2-7; possibly TRBD2 for D (5 bases). From germline, CDR1 is LNHDA and CDR2 SQIVND (reference sequence). The CDR3 is 15 residues long. Trimming took 4 bases from V and 7 from J, leaving 20 bases between them. The CDR3 reads CASSTDLGRGEEQYF. Here the CDR3 DNA reads TGTGCCAGTAGTACAGATCTTGGCCGGGGAGAGGAGCAGTACTTC.

The rearrangement joins TRBV12-3 or TRBV12-4 to TRBJ1-3, with D unclear. Trimming left V 3 bases short and J 0 bases short, with 3 bases between. The CDR3 runs to 13 residues. CDR3 DNA: TGTGCCAGCAGTTTCAGCTCTGGAAACACCATATATTTT. This sequence encodes CASSFSSGNTIYF.

The genes are TRBV19 and TRBJ1-5; TRBD1 matches 7 bases. Trimming at V came to 10 bases and at J to 0 bases, leaving 12 bases not matched to a gene. This CDR3 region has 16 residues. The V gene's germline CDR1 is LNHDA and CDR2 SQIVND (reference sequence). For the CDR3, the DNA is TGTGCCACGAAACTGACAGGGAAGTATAGCAATCAGCCCCAGCATTTT. Translated: CATKLTGKYSNQPQHF.

This CDR3 reads CASSLYHGGSETQYF. DNA of the CDR3: TGTGCCAGCAGCTTGTATCACGGGGGGTCGGAGACCCAGTACTTC. The chain is built from TRBV7-3 and TRBJ2-5; 7 bases fit TRBD2. V lost 3 bases and J lost 5; bases outside the gene matches: 9. This CDR3 spans 15 amino acids. CDR1 SGHTA and CDR2 FQGTGA come from the germline V gene.